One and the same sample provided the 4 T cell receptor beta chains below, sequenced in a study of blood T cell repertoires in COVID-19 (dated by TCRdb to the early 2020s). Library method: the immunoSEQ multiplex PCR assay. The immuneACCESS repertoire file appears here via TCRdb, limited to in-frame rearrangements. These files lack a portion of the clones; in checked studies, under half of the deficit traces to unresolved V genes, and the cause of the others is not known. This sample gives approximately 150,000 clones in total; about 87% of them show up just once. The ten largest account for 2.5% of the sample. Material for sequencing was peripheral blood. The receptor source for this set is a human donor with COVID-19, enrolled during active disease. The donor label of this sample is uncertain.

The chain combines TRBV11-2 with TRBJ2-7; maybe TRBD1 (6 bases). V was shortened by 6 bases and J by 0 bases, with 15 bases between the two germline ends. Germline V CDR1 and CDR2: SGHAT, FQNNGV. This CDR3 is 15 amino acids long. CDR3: CASRVLRTDSYEQYF. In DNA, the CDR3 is TGTGCCAGCAGAGTTCTTAGGACAGACTCCTACGAGCAGTACTTC.

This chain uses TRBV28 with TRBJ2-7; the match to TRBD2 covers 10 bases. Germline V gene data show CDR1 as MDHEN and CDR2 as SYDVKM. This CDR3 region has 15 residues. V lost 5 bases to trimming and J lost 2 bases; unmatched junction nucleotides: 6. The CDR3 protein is CASSLQTSGAYEQYF. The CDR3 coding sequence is TGTGCCAGCAGTCTTCAAACTAGCGGGGCCTACGAGCAGTACTTC.

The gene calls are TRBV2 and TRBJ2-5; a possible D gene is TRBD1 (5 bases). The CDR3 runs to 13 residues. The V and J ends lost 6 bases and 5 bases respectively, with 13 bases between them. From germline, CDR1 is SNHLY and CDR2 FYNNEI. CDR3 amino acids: CASRLRVEETQYF. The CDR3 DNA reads TGTGCCAGCAGACTCAGGGTGGAGGAGACCCAGTACTTC. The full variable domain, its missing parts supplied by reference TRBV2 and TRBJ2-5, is EPEVTQTPSHQVTQMGQEVILRCVPISNHLYFYWYRQILGQKVEFLVSFYNNEISEKSEIFDDQFSVERPDGSNFTLKIRSTKLEDSAMYFCASRLRVEETQYFGPGTRLLVL.

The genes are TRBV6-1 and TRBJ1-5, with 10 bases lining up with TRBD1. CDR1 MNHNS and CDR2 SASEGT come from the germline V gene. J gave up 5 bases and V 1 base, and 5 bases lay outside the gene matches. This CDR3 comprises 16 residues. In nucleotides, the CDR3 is TGTGCCAGCAGTGAAGAGGAGGGACAGGGGCATCAGCCCCAGCATTTT. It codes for CASSEEEGQGHQPQHF.